A single sample is the source of the 26 T cell receptor beta chains below, sequenced in a study of T cell responses to AZD1222 COVID-19 vaccine. TCRdb's table, derived via immunoSEQ multiplex PCR, lists solely in-frame clones and lacks some. The data show approximately 160,000 clones, roughly 89% seen once. The source material was peripheral blood, sampled on day 0 of AZD1222 vaccination. The receptors here all came from an adult in good health.

This clone showed up just once. The CDR3 loop is CASSYLAGHEQYF. The CDR3 DNA reads as TGTGCCAGCAGTTACCTAGCGGGGCACGAGCAGTACTTC. The chain has TRBV6-5 and TRBJ2-7; 9 nucleotides align to TRBD2. J lost 5 bases, V lost 2 bases, and 1 base had no gene match. Germline V gene data show CDR1 as MNHEY and CDR2 as SVGAGI. CDR3 length equals 13 residues.

The V gene is TRBV6-4, the J gene TRBJ2-3, with 13 bases that match TRBD2. The V and J ends lost 6 bases and 5 bases, in that order; junction bases with no gene match: 8. The length of the CDR3 is 16 residues. The germline V gene encodes CDR1 MRHNA and CDR2 SNTAGT. The CDR3: CASSLLAGGPQDTQYF. In DNA form, the CDR3 reads TGTGCCAGCAGCCTACTAGCGGGAGGGCCCCAAGATACGCAGTATTTT.

The chain is built from TRBV11-1 and TRBJ2-1; no definite D call. Trimming took 3 bases from V and 2 from J, leaving 14 bases between them. The V gene's germline CDR1 is SGHAT and CDR2 FQDESV (reference sequence). The CDR3 runs 16 residues. In DNA form, the CDR3 reads TGTGCCAGCAGCTTTGATGTTCAAAGTCCCTACAATGAGCAGTTCTTC. It yields the protein CASSFDVQSPYNEQFF. The variable domain in full, completed from reference TRBV11-1 and TRBJ2-1, reads EAEVAQSPRYKITEKSQAVAFWCDPISGHATLYWYRQILGQGPELLVQFQDESVVDDSQLPKDRFSAERLKGVDSTLKIQPAELGDSAMYLCASSFDVQSPYNEQFFGPGTRLTVL.

The V call is TRBV7-2, the J call TRBJ2-3, with 9 nucleotides matching TRBD1. V was pared by 1 base and J by 0 bases, with 2 bases of the junction left unmatched. The germline CDR1 and CDR2 sequences are SGHTA and FQGNSA. The CDR3 spans 16 residues. The CDR3 bases are TGTGCCAGCAGCTTAGGTGGGACAGGGAGCACAGATACGCAGTATTTT. Its translation is CASSLGGTGSTDTQYF.

This chain joins TRBV12-3 or TRBV12-4 and TRBJ2-7, with D tentatively TRBD1 (6 bases). V was pared by 6 bases and J by 2 bases, with 11 bases between. The CDR3 sequence is 13 residues long. The CDR3 DNA reads as TGTGCCAGCAGCAGGGGACAAACCTACGAGCAGTACTTC. Amino acid sequence: CASSRGQTYEQYF.

The rearrangement links TRBV27 to TRBJ1-3; D not resolved. The CDR3 runs to 15 residues. Germline V lookup: CDR1 MNHEY, CDR2 SMNVEV (reference sequence). V was cut by 8 bases and J by 0 bases, with 14 bases left in between. This CDR3 reads CASSSSGISGNTIYF. The CDR3 DNA sequence: TGTGCCAGCTCATCTTCGGGAATCTCTGGAAACACCATATATTTT.

CDR3 nucleotides: TGTGCCACCAGCTCCCGACAGGACTATAGCAATCAGCCCCAGCATTTT. Translated, it gives CATSSRQDYSNQPQHF. The rearrangement joins TRBV15 to TRBJ1-5, with D possibly TRBD1 on 6 matching bases. V lost 5 bases, J lost 0 bases, and 14 bases lay in between. The germline gives CDR1 LNHNV, CDR2 YYDKDF (reference sequence). The CDR3 extends over 16 amino acids.

The genes are TRBV16 and TRBJ1-3; D is unclear. This CDR3 has 16 residues. Germline lookup yields CDR1 KGHSY and CDR2 FQNENV. The V end was cut by 0 bases, the J end by 0 bases, with 9 bases between. The CDR3 coding sequence is TGTGCCAGCAGCCAATCAGACGGAATCTCTGGAAACACCATATATTTT. Translating gives CASSQSDGISGNTIYF.

In nucleotides, the CDR3 is TGTGCCAGCAGCTTAGTTGGGACTAGCTACGAGCAGTACTTC. This translates into CASSLVGTSYEQYF. The J gene is TRBJ2-7, the V gene TRBV7-2; 8 positions match TRBD2. Germline trimming cut 1 base from V and 3 bases from J; bases unmatched to any gene: 2. The CDR3 is 14 residues long. Germline CDR1 is SGHTA and CDR2 is FQGNSA.

The chain couples TRBV28 to TRBJ1-5; D uncertain. Trimming shortened V by 5 bases and J by 1 base, and 9 bases separated the two germline ends. This CDR3 comprises 14 residues. CDR1 and CDR2 (germline): MDHEN, SYDVKM. This chain's CDR3 is CASSRVGSNQPQHF. CDR3 DNA sequence: TGTGCCAGCAGTAGAGTAGGAAGCAATCAGCCCCAGCATTTT.

The CDR3 sequence is CASSLRTGTDTQYF. CDR3 nucleotide sequence: TGCGCCAGCAGCCTTCGGACAGGCACAGATACGCAGTATTTT. The chain uses TRBV4-1 and TRBJ2-3, with D maybe TRBD1 (6 bases). This CDR3 comprises 14 residues. The ends were cut back, 4 bases at V and 1 base at J, with 9 bases in the middle. CDR1 is MGHRA, CDR2 YSYEKL, per germline.

In this sample, this clone turned up a few times. V is TRBV2 and J is TRBJ1-1; 9 bases agree with TRBD1. The CDR3 is made up of 12 amino acids. Germline V CDR1 and CDR2: SNHLY, FYNNEI. Trimming at V came to 11 bases and at J to 7 bases, leaving 8 bases not matched to a gene. CDR3 in DNA: TGTGCCCGCCGGGACAGGGTTTATGAAGCTTTCTTT. Translating it yields CARRDRVYEAFF.

Only a few counts were recorded for this clone. This chain joins TRBV11-3 and TRBJ1-2, with 8 bases fitting TRBD1. The CDR3 contains 16 residues. CDR1 is SGHNT and CDR2 is YENEEA in the germline V gene. With V trimmed by 1 base and J by 2 bases, 6 bases remained unmatched. The CDR3 reads CASSLGGTGANYGYTF. In nucleotides, the CDR3 is TGTGCCAGCAGCTTAGGTGGGACAGGAGCGAACTATGGCTACACCTTC. The full variable domain, rest sourced from reference TRBV11-3 and TRBJ1-2, is EAGVVQSPRYKIIEKKQPVAFWCNPISGHNTLYWYLQNLGQGPELLIRYENEEAVDDSQLPKDRFSAERLKGVDSTLKIQPAELGDSAVYLCASSLGGTGANYGYTFGSGTRLTVV.

The chain carries TRBV9 and TRBJ2-7; D remains unclear. CDR1 is SGDLS, CDR2 YYNGEE, per germline. The CDR3 runs to 11 residues. V lost 7 bases to trimming and J lost 5 bases, with 10 bases between them. The CDR3 bases are TGTGCCAGCGGCTTCGACGACGAGCAGTACTTC. Amino acid sequence: CASGFDDEQYF. Complete variable domain (other parts from reference TRBV9 and TRBJ2-7): DSGVTQTPKHLITATGQRVTLRCSPRSGDLSVYWYQQSLDQGLQFLIQYYNGEERAKGNILERFSAQQFPDLHSELNLSSLELGDSALYFCASGFDDEQYFGPGTRLTVT.

This chain uses TRBV4-1 with TRBJ2-1; no firm D call. Deletions cut 1 base from V and 9 bases from J, with 10 bases between. The CDR3 has 13 residues. Germline CDR1 reads MGHRA; CDR2 reads YSYEKL. This CDR3 reads CASSQAPDIEQFF. The CDR3 region has the DNA TGCGCCAGCAGCCAAGCGCCCGATATTGAGCAGTTCTTC.

This sequence joins TRBV18 and TRBJ1-2, with 8 bases fitting TRBD1. The V gene's germline CDR1 is KGHSH and CDR2 LQKENI. V trimming: 3 bases; J trimming: 7 bases; junction bases outside the gene matches: 7. CDR3 length: 14 amino acids. The CDR3 here is CASSPQDRVAGYTF. CDR3 coding DNA: TGTGCCAGCTCACCGCAGGACAGGGTCGCTGGCTACACCTTC.

The J gene is TRBJ1-1, the V gene TRBV30; 7 nucleotides agree with TRBD1. CDR1 is GTSNPN and CDR2 is SVGIG in the germline V gene (reference sequence). The CDR3 spans 11 residues. The junction had 4 bases not matched to a gene; V was cut back by 1 base and J by 11 bases. CDR3 sequence reads: CAWSDQGGAFF. In nucleotides, the CDR3 is TGTGCCTGGAGTGACCAGGGGGGGGCTTTCTTT.

The chain employs TRBV11-1 and TRBJ2-1; D unclear. V lost 1 base and J 1 base, leaving 8 bases between the germline ends. This CDR3 has 15 amino acids. The germline V gene has CDR1 SGHAT and CDR2 FQDESV (reference sequence). The CDR3: CASSLGRRSYNEQFF. CDR3 in DNA: TGTGCCAGCAGCTTAGGTAGGCGGTCCTACAATGAGCAGTTCTTC.

The chain carries TRBV10-3 and TRBJ2-5; tentatively, D is TRBD2 (5 bases). CDR1 and CDR2 from the germline V gene are ENHRY and SYGVKD. The length of the CDR3 is 16 residues. The V gene lost 3 bases and the J gene lost 4 bases, with 18 bases spanning the gap. CDR3 bases: TGTGCCATCAGTGAAGGAAGTAGTATCGGGATAGAGACCCAGTACTTC. Protein sequence: CAISEGSSIGIETQYF.

The rearrangement uses TRBV7-2 and TRBJ2-5, with TRBD2 as a possible D gene (5 bases). The germline gives CDR1 SGHTA, CDR2 FQGNSA. The CDR3 has 16 amino acids. V was shortened by 1 base and J by 1 base, with 13 bases between the two germline ends. CDR3 amino acids: CASSLVRVLGQETQYF. As DNA, the CDR3 is TGTGCCAGCAGCTTAGTGCGGGTTTTGGGCCAAGAGACCCAGTACTTC.

This rearrangement joins TRBV28 to TRBJ1-4; D uncertain. Trimming left V 7 bases short and J 4 bases short, with 13 bases between. Germline V CDR1 and CDR2: MDHEN, SYDVKM. This CDR3 spans 14 amino acids. The CDR3 DNA reads as TGTGCCAGCATGACTAAAGCCCTTAATGAAAAACTGTTTTTT. Protein product: CASMTKALNEKLFF.

CDR3 nucleotides: TGTGCCAGCAGTCTCTGGGGGACGAACACTGAAGCTTTCTTT. It yields the protein CASSLWGTNTEAFF. This sequence joins TRBV28 and TRBJ1-1; weak D call: TRBD1 (5 bases). Germline V lookup: CDR1 MDHEN, CDR2 SYDVKM. The CDR3 runs to 14 residues. V dropped 5 bases and J dropped 1 base, with 11 bases sitting between them.

This clone has a handful of counts. V gene TRBV9 combines with J gene TRBJ1-2, with 9 bases fitting TRBD1. The CDR3 is 16 amino acids. Germline CDR1 reads SGDLS; CDR2 reads YYNGEE. Germline trimming cut 3 bases from V and 3 bases from J; bases unmatched to any gene: 9. The CDR3 bases are TGTGCCAGCAGCGCGGGGGGACAGGGAGTGTACTATGGCTACACCTTC. This sequence encodes CASSAGGQGVYYGYTF.

The chain combines TRBV29-1 with TRBJ2-3; D is tentatively TRBD1 or TRBD2 (5 bases each). Germline CDR1 reads SQVTM; CDR2 reads ANQGSEA. CDR3 length equals 15 residues. V lost 0 bases to trimming and J lost 0 bases, with 10 bases between them. Here the CDR3 DNA reads TGCAGCGTTGAAGAGGGGGAGATTAGCACAGATACGCAGTATTTT. This translates into CSVEEGEISTDTQYF.

The V call is TRBV20-1, the J call TRBJ1-5; D gene uncertain. Germline V gene lookup returns CDR1 DFQATT and CDR2 SNEGSKA (reference sequence). V was shortened by 1 base and J by 11 bases, with 9 bases between the two germline ends. CDR3 length: 11 amino acids. For the CDR3, the DNA is TGCAGTGCTAGAGGTCAACCGGCCCAGCATTTT. Encoded protein: CSARGQPAQHF.

There are a few counts of this clone. V and J are TRBV10-3 and TRBJ2-3, with unresolved D. V lost 6 bases and J 3 bases, leaving 16 bases between the germline ends. The CDR3 spans 15 residues. The germline V gene encodes CDR1 ENHRY and CDR2 SYGVKD. The CDR3 loop reads CAISAETSGTDTQYF. The CDR3 DNA follows: TGTGCCATCAGCGCTGAAACAAGTGGAACAGATACGCAGTATTTT.